The present TCR beta chain was sequenced within a study of cytomegalovirus exposure and HLA in healthy donors. These donors were members of the roughly 120-subject validation cohort, a group separate from the approximately 670-subject first cohort. Germline V gives CDR1 SGHNT, CDR2 YYREEE (reference sequence). CDR3 length equals 17 residues. Trimming at V came to 5 bases and at J to 2 bases, leaving 14 bases not matched to a gene. Some clones are missing from TCRdb's copy, which holds only in-frame ones; the method was immunoSEQ multiplex PCR. This table holds about 220,000 clones, just over 85% found once.

The clonotype comes from a young woman in good health and CMV-seronegative. This chain joins TRBV5-4 and TRBJ2-3, with 7 nucleotides matching TRBD2. The sample taken for sequencing was PBMCs. The chain's CDR3 is CASSKSSGRALTDTQYF. DNA for the CDR3: TGTGCCAGCAGTAAAAGTAGTGGGAGGGCCCTCACAGATACGCAGTATTTT.